This is a list of T cell receptor beta chains from one sample in a study of CD8 T cells in Susac syndrome. TCRdb called the immunoSEQ multiplex PCR reads again in MiXCR, with one record for every CDR3 protein. Of some 170,000 distinct CDR3 sequences in the sample, just under 95% were seen once. The sample consisted of CD4+ T cells from PBMCs. The receptors originated from a human donor in good health. CDR3s include the opening cysteine and the closing phenylalanine or tryptophan. D genes are given only for firm matches. Rows give clone size only sometimes, using once, few, many, or a class for an expanded clone.

CDR3 DNA	CDR3 protein	V gene	J gene	D gene	clone size
TGCAGTGCCATCAGGGATGGGGGGGAGAACATTCAGTACTTC	CSAIRDGGENIQYF	TRBV20-1	TRBJ2-4	TRBD2	NA
TGTGCCAGCAGCCGATCTAGCGGGAGTATGAATGAGCAGTTCTTC	CASSRSSGSMNEQFF	TRBV7-2	TRBJ2-1	TRBD2	NA
TGTGCCTGGAGTATTGGCAACAACTATGGCTACACCTTC	CAWSIGNNYGYTF	TRBV30	TRBJ1-2	NA	NA
TGTGCCAGCAGTCCGCGCTGGTTTTTTGAGCAGTTCTTC	CASSPRWFFEQFF	TRBV25-1	TRBJ2-1	NA	NA
TGCAGCGACAGGGAAGCTTTCTTT	CSDREAFF	TRBV29-1	TRBJ1-1	NA	once
TGTGCCAGCAGTTCGACGGGAGGGCCGGATACGCAGTATTTT	CASSSTGGPDTQYF	TRBV27	TRBJ2-3	TRBD2	once
TGTGCCAGCTCCGAACGGGCTGACAATGAGCAGTTCTTC	CASSERADNEQFF	TRBV6-2/TRBV6-3	TRBJ2-1	NA	NA
TGTGCCTGGAGTGTAGCGAGTGAGCAGTTCTTC	CAWSVASEQFF	TRBV30	TRBJ2-1	NA	NA
TGTGCCAGCAGCTTAGGACCTCGACCTACCCAGTACTTC	CASSLGPRPTQYF	TRBV11-2	TRBJ2-5	NA	once
TGTGCCAGCAGCACAAGGACTAGCGGGAGGGCTGACGAGCAGTACTTC	CASSTRTSGRADEQYF	TRBV7-2	TRBJ2-7	TRBD2	NA
TGTGCCAGCAGCCCGCAACCCTCCGGGAGCTCCTACAATGAGCAGTTCTTC	CASSPQPSGSSYNEQFF	TRBV7-2	TRBJ2-1	NA	NA
TGTGCCAGCAGCAACAGGGACAGGGGGCTATCGGAGACCCAGTACTTC	CASSNRDRGLSETQYF	TRBV28	TRBJ2-5	TRBD1	NA
TGCAGTGCTCCGGCGGGACACAGCCTAGCCAAAAACATTCAGTACTTC	CSAPAGHSLAKNIQYF	TRBV20-1	TRBJ2-4	NA	NA
TGCAGTGCAAGAACACAGGTCAATGAGCAGTTCTTC	CSARTQVNEQFF	TRBV20-1	TRBJ2-1	NA	NA
TGTGCCAGCAGCTTTGATACAGCTCCCAACTATGGCTACACCTTC	CASSFDTAPNYGYTF	TRBV7-2	TRBJ1-2	NA	NA
TGCAGGACGCCTAGCGGGACCGCAGATACGCAGTATTTT	CRTPSGTADTQYF	TRBV20-1	TRBJ2-3	TRBD2	NA
TGTGCCACCAGCCGACAGGCAGCCTACGAGCAGTACTTC	CATSRQAAYEQYF	TRBV15	TRBJ2-7	NA	NA
TGTGCCTGGAGTTTGCCGGGACTAGCGAGGTCCAATGAGCAGTTCTTC	CAWSLPGLARSNEQFF	TRBV30	TRBJ2-1	TRBD2	NA
TGCAGCGCCCGGGGGGGTCCTTATGAAAAACTGTTTTTT	CSARGGPYEKLFF	TRBV29-1	TRBJ1-4	NA	NA
TGTGCCAGCAGTTCTCGACAGACCTACGAGCAGTACTTC	CASSSRQTYEQYF	TRBV28	TRBJ2-7	NA	NA
TGTGCCACCAGCAGAGACCGGACTAGCTTGCAGTTCTTC	CATSRDRTSLQFF	TRBV15	TRBJ2-1	TRBD2	NA
TGTGCCAGCAGCCCGTCGACAGGGACTAACTATGGCTACACCTTC	CASSPSTGTNYGYTF	TRBV9	TRBJ1-2	TRBD1	NA
TGTGCCAGCAGTCTCCTTGGCGTGGGAGGCAAAAACATTCAGTACTTC	CASSLLGVGGKNIQYF	TRBV27	TRBJ2-4	NA	NA
TGCAGCGTTGAGGGTAGGCACCACAATGAGCAGTTCTTC	CSVEGRHHNEQFF	TRBV29-1	TRBJ2-1	NA	NA
TGTGCCAGTAGTATAGGTGGGGCCAACGTCCTGACTTTC	CASSIGGANVLTF	TRBV19	TRBJ2-6	NA	NA
TGCAGTGCTAGAGGCCCCCAGGACAGCCACAATCAGCCCCAGCATTTT	CSARGPQDSHNQPQHF	TRBV20-1	TRBJ1-5	NA	NA
TGCAGTGCTAGAAGAGGGGGTTCCCGCAACACTGAAGCTTTCTTT	CSARRGGSRNTEAFF	TRBV20-1	TRBJ1-1	NA	NA
TGCGCCAGCAGCCCCAGGACACGACGGTATTTT	CASSPRTRRYF	TRBV5-1	TRBJ2-3	NA	NA
TGCAGTGCTAGATCCCGGACAGGGGGCGGTTACCAAGAGACCCAGTACTTC	CSARSRTGGGYQETQYF	TRBV20-1	TRBJ2-5	TRBD1	NA
TGTGCCACCAGCAGACCGGGACCCAATGAGCAGTTCTTC	CATSRPGPNEQFF	TRBV15	TRBJ2-1	NA	once
TGTGCCACCCTAGGACCCAACACTGAAGCTTTCTTT	CATLGPNTEAFF	TRBV28	TRBJ1-1	NA	once
TGTGCCACCTCTCCCTCTGGGGCCAACGTCCTGACTTTC	CATSPSGANVLTF	TRBV18	TRBJ2-6	NA	few
TGTGCCAGCTCGCCCGGGACAGGGTATGGCTACACCTTC	CASSPGTGYGYTF	TRBV18	TRBJ1-2	TRBD1	few
TGTGCCAGCAGCCTCCTATATTCCCACCGGGACAGGCAAGAGACCCAGTACTTC	CASSLLYSHRDRQETQYF	TRBV7-2	TRBJ2-5	TRBD1	NA
TGTGCCAGCAGCCAAGCGGCCGGCAGCCAAGAGACCCAGTACTTC	CASSQAAGSQETQYF	TRBV7-2	TRBJ2-5	NA	NA
TGTGCCTGGAGTGCCGGGACTAGCGGAACCTACAATGAGCAGTTCTTC	CAWSAGTSGTYNEQFF	TRBV30	TRBJ2-1	TRBD2	NA
TGTGCCAGCACTTCTAGCGTCGGGTACGAGCAGTACTTC	CASTSSVGYEQYF	TRBV28	TRBJ2-7	NA	once
TGTGCCAGTCAAGGACTAGCGGGAGGGATGGAGCAGTTCTTC	CASQGLAGGMEQFF	TRBV19	TRBJ2-1	TRBD2	NA
TGTGCCAGCAGACCCCAGGGGGCCGCCTACGAGCAGTACTTC	CASRPQGAAYEQYF	TRBV28	TRBJ2-7	TRBD1	NA
TGTGCCAGCAGCCATAGTCCAACCCCCTACGAGCAGTACTTC	CASSHSPTPYEQYF	TRBV3-1	TRBJ2-7	NA	NA
TGTGCCTGGGCAGAGGGATACCAAGAGACCCAGTACTTC	CAWAEGYQETQYF	TRBV30	TRBJ2-5	NA	once
TGCAGCGTTAGCCCGGCCCCGCCGGACTACACCTTC	CSVSPAPPDYTF	TRBV29-1	TRBJ1-2	NA	once
TGTGCCACCAGTGATTTGTTGTCAGGGCAGAACACCGGGGAGCTGTTTTTT	CATSDLLSGQNTGELFF	TRBV24-1	TRBJ2-2	NA	NA
TGTGCCAGCAGTTTAAGGACCCAGGGGGCTGAAGCTTTCTTT	CASSLRTQGAEAFF	TRBV12-3/TRBV12-4	TRBJ1-1	TRBD1	NA
TGCAGCGTTGAGTTACCGGATAGCGGTACCTACGAGCAGTACTTC	CSVELPDSGTYEQYF	TRBV29-1	TRBJ2-7	NA	NA
TGCAGTGCTAGATTTCAGGGGTTGGGTCAGCCCCAGCATTTT	CSARFQGLGQPQHF	TRBV20-1	TRBJ1-5	NA	NA
TGTGCCAGCAGCTTCGTAGCGGGAGGCCGCTACGAGCAGTACTTC	CASSFVAGGRYEQYF	TRBV3-1	TRBJ2-7	TRBD2	NA
TGTGCCAGCAGCATGGAAGGACTAGCGATTTCCTACGAGCAGTACTTC	CASSMEGLAISYEQYF	TRBV5-4	TRBJ2-7	TRBD2	NA
TGTGCCAGCAGCTTAGATTTGGGAGATACGCAGTATTTT	CASSLDLGDTQYF	TRBV11-2	TRBJ2-3	NA	few
TGTGCCAGCAGCAAAACCCGGGACAGGGGGCGCCAGGGGTATGGCTACACCTTC	CASSKTRDRGRQGYGYTF	TRBV28	TRBJ1-2	TRBD1	NA
TGTGCCAGCAGCCAAGCTCTGGGCGACACTGAAGCTTTCTTT	CASSQALGDTEAFF	TRBV3-1	TRBJ1-1	NA	NA
TGCAGTGCTAGATTTGTACAGGGCGAAGAGACCCAGTACTTC	CSARFVQGEETQYF	TRBV20-1	TRBJ2-5	NA	NA
TGCAGCGTCGCGCAGGGGCCGAGGGGCACTGAAGCTTTCTTT	CSVAQGPRGTEAFF	TRBV29-1	TRBJ1-1	NA	NA
TGTGCCAGCTCACCTCAAGAGAACACCGGGGAGCTGTTTTTT	CASSPQENTGELFF	TRBV18	TRBJ2-2	NA	once
TGTGCCAGCAGCGGACGCGGGGTAATGAGTTCCGGTGAGCAGTTCTTC	CASSGRGVMSSGEQFF	TRBV3-1	TRBJ2-1	NA	NA
TGTGCCAGCACCCCGGAACTAGCCACCTACGAGCAGTACTTC	CASTPELATYEQYF	TRBV28	TRBJ2-7	NA	NA